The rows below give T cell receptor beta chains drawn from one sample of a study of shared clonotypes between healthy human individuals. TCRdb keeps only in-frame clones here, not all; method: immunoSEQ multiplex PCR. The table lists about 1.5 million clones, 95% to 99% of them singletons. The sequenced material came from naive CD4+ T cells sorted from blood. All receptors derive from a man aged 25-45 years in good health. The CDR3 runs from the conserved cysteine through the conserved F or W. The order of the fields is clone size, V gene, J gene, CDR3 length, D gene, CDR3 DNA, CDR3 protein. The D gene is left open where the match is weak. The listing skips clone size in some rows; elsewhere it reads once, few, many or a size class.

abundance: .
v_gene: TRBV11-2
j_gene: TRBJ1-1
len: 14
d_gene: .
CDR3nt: TGTGCCAGCAGCTTAACACTGACGGGTACTGAAGCTTTCTTT
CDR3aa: CASSLTLTGTEAFF

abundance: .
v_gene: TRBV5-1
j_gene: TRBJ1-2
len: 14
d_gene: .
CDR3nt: TGCGCCAGCAGCCTTCCGGACGGGAGCTATGGCTACACCTTC
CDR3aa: CASSLPDGSYGYTF

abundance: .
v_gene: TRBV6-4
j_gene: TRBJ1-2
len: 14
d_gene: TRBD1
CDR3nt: TGTGCCAGCAGTGTAGAACAGGGGGACTATGGCTACACCTTC
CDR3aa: CASSVEQGDYGYTF

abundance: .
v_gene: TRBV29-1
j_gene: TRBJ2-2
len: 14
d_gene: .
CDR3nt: TGCAGCGTTGAAAGAGGAGCGAACACCGGGGAGCTGTTTTTT
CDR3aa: CSVERGANTGELFF

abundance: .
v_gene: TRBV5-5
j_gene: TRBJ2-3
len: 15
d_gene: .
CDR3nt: TGTGCCAGCAGCCGTCGTGGTCTAGGCACAGATACGCAGTATTTT
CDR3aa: CASSRRGLGTDTQYF

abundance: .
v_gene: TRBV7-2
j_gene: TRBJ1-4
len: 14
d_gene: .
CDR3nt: TGTGCCAGCAGTTTAGCAGTGGGGAATGAAAAACTGTTTTTT
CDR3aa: CASSLAVGNEKLFF

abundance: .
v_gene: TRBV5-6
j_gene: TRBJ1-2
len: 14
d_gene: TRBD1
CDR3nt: TGTGCCAGCAGCTTGGCAACACAGGGGGATGGCTACACCTTC
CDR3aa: CASSLATQGDGYTF

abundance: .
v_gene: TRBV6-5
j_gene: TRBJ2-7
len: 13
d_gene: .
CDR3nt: TGTGCCAGCAGGCCATCGACAGGCTACGAGCAGTACTTC
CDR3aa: CASRPSTGYEQYF

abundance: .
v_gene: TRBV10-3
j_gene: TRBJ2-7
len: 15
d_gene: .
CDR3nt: TGTGCCATCAGTGAGGGCCCGGGCGAGTCCTACGAGCAGTACTTC
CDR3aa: CAISEGPGESYEQYF

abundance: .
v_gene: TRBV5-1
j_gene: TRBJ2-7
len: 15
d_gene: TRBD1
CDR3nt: TGCGCCAGCAGCTTGGACACAGGGGGATCCTACGAGCAGTACTTC
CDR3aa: CASSLDTGGSYEQYF

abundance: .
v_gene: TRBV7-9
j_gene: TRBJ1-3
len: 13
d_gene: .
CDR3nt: TGTGCCAGCAGGGTGGCCTCTGGAAACACCATATATTTT
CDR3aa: CASRVASGNTIYF

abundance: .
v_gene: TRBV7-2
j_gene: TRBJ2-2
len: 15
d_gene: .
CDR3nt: TGTGCCAGCAGCCCTCAATGGGGAGTCGCCGGGGAGCTGTTTTTT
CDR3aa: CASSPQWGVAGELFF

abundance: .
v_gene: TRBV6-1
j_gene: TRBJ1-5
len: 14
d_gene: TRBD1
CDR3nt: TGTGCCACAAGACAGGGGGCCCCTCCGCAGCCCCAGCATTTT
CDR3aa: CATRQGAPPQPQHF

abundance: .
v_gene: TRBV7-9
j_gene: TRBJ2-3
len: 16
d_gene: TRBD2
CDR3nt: TGTGCCAGCAGCTCTAGCGGGAGGGGTAAGGCAGATACGCAGTATTTT
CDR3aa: CASSSSGRGKADTQYF

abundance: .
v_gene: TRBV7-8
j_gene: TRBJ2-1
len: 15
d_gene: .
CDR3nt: TGTGCCAGCAGCTTAGCACAGGGTGGGGTTTTATGGCAGTTCTTC
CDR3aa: CASSLAQGGVLWQFF

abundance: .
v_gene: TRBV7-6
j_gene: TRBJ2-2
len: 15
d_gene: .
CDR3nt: TGTGCCAGCAGCTTAGTTGTCGGGAACACCGGGGAGCTGTTTTTT
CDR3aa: CASSLVVGNTGELFF

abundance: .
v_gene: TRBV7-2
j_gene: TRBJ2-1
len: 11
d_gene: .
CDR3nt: TGTGCCAGCAGCTCCGGCTATGAGCAGTTCTTC
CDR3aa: CASSSGYEQFF

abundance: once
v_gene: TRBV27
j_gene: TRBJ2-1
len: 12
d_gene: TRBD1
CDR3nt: TGTGCCATCTCCGACAGGGGAAATGAGCAGTTCTTC
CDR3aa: CAISDRGNEQFF

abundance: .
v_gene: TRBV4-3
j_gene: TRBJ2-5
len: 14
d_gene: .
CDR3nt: TGCGCCAGCAGTCCCCGTTTTGCGGGAGAGACCCAGTACTTC
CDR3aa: CASSPRFAGETQYF

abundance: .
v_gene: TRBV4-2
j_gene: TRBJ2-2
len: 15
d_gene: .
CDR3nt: TGTGCCAGCAGCCAAGGCGGGACTCTAACCGGGGAGCTGTTTTTT
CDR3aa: CASSQGGTLTGELFF

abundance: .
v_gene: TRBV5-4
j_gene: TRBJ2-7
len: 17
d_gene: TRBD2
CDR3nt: TGTGCCAGCAGCTTGGCCGGGTGGGCGGGAGGCTCCTACGAGCAGTACTTC
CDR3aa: CASSLAGWAGGSYEQYF

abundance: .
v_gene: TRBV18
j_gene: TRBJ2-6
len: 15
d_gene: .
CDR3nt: TGTGCCAGCTCACCAAGTACAGCTGGGGCCAACGTCCTGACTTTC
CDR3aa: CASSPSTAGANVLTF

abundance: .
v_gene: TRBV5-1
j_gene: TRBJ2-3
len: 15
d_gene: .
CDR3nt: TGCGCCAGCAGCTTCTCTCGCGGCGGGGCAGATACGCAGTATTTT
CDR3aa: CASSFSRGGADTQYF

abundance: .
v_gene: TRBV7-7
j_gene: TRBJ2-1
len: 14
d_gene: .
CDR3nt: TGTGCTAGCAGCCCGAGGACTGATTACAATGAGCAGTTCTTC
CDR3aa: CASSPRTDYNEQFF

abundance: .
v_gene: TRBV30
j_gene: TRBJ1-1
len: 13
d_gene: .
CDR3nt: TGTGCCTGGAGACAGGGATCTGTCACTGAAGCTTTCTTT
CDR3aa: CAWRQGSVTEAFF

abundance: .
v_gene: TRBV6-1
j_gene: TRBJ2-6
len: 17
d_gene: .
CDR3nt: TGTGCCAGCAGTGCAGTAGATCGGGGGACTGGGGCCAACGTCCTGACTTTC
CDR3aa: CASSAVDRGTGANVLTF

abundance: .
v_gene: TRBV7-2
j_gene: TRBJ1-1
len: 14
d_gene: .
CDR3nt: TGTGCCAGCAGCTTAGTATATAAGGACACTGAAGCTTTCTTT
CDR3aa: CASSLVYKDTEAFF

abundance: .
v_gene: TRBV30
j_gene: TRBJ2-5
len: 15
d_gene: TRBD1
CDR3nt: TGTGCCTGGAGTGTACTAACCCAACCGGGACAGGCCCCGTACTTC
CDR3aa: CAWSVLTQPGQAPYF

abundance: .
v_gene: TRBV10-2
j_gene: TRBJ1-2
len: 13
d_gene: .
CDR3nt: TGCGCCAGCAGTGAGGGGGACATCGGCGGCTACACCTTC
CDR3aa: CASSEGDIGGYTF

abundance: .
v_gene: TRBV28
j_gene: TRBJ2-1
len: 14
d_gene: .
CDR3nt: TGTGCCAGCATGACGACAGTGAAGAATAATGAGCAGTTCTTC
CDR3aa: CASMTTVKNNEQFF

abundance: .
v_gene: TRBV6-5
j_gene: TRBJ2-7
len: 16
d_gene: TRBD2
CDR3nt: TGTGCCAGCAGTTACTTTGGCGGGAGGGCCTCTAAAGAGCAGTACTTC
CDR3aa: CASSYFGGRASKEQYF

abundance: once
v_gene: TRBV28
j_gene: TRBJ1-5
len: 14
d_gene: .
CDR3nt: TGTGCCAGCAGGTTGACAGGTTCCAATCAGCCCCAGCATTTT
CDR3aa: CASRLTGSNQPQHF

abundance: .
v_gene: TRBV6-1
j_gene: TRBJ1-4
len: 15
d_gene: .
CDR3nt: TGTGCCAGCAGAGCGATACCGACAACTAATGAAAAACTGTTTTTT
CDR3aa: CASRAIPTTNEKLFF

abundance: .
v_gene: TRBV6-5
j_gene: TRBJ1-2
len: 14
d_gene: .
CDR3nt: TGTGCCAGCAGTTACCAGTCGGCCCTCTATGGCTACACCTTC
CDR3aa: CASSYQSALYGYTF

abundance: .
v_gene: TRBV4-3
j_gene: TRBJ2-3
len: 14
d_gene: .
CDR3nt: TGCGCCAGCAGCTCACGGAAGGAGGGGGATACGCAGTATTTT
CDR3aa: CASSSRKEGDTQYF

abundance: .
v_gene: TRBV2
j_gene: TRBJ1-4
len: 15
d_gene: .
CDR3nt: TGTGCCAGCAGTGCAGATCAGGGCCCCAGGGGAAAACTGTTTTTT
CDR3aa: CASSADQGPRGKLFF

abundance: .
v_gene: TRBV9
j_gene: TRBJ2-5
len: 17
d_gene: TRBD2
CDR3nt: TGTGCCAGCAGCGTAGCCCCAACTAGCGGGGGTCAAGAGACCCAGTACTTC
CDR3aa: CASSVAPTSGGQETQYF

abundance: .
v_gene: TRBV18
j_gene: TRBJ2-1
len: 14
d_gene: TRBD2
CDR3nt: TGTGCCAGCTCACGCGGGGGAGTCTACAATGAGCAGTTCTTC
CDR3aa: CASSRGGVYNEQFF

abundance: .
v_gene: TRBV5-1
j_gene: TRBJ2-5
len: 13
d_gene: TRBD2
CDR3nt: TGCGCCAGCAGCCGGGAGGTCCTAGAGACCCAGTACTTC
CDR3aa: CASSREVLETQYF

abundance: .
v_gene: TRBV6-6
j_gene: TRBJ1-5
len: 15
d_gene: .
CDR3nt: TGTGCCAGCAGTTACCCTGGGACGAGCAATCAGCCCCAGCATTTT
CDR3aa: CASSYPGTSNQPQHF

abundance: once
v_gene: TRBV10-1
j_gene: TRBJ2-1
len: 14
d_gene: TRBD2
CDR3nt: TGCGCCAGCAGGAGGGAGGGTCCCTACAATGAGCAGTTCTTC
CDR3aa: CASRREGPYNEQFF

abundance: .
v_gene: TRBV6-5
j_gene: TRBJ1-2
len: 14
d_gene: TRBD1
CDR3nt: TGTGCCAGCAGACGGGACAGGGGGGACTATGGCTACACCTTC
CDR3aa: CASRRDRGDYGYTF

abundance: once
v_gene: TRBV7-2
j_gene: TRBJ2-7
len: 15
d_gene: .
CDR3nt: TGTGCCAGCAGCTTAGTTGGCGGGAACTCCTACGAGCAGTACTTC
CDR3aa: CASSLVGGNSYEQYF

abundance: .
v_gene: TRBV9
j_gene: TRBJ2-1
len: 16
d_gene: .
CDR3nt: TGTGCCAGCAGCGTAGATCACGGACCCAGGGCCAATGAGCAGTTCTTC
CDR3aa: CASSVDHGPRANEQFF

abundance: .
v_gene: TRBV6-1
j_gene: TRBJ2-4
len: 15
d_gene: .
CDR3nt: TGTGCCAGCAGTCAACCGAGCGGAGCCAAAAACATTCAGTACTTC
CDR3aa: CASSQPSGAKNIQYF

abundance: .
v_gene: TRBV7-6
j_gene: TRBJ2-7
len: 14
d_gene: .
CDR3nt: TGTGCCAGCAGCCTCGGGACTTCCCGCTACGAGCAGTACTTC
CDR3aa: CASSLGTSRYEQYF

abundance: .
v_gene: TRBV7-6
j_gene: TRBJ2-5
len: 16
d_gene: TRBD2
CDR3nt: TGTGCCAGCAGTCGAACTAGCGGTCTGTACCAAGAGACCCAGTACTTC
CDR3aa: CASSRTSGLYQETQYF

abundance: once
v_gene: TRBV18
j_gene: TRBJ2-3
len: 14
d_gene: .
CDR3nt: TGTGCCAGCTCACCGGGACCTCCCACAGATACGCAGTATTTT
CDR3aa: CASSPGPPTDTQYF

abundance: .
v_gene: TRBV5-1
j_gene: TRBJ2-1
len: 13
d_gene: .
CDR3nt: TGCGCCAGCAGCAACCCAACAGGGCAGGGGCAGTTCTTC
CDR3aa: CASSNPTGQGQFF

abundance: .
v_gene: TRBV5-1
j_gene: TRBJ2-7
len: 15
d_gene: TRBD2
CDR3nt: TGCGCCAGCAGCTTTAATAGCGGGTCCTTCTACGAGCAGTACTTC
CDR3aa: CASSFNSGSFYEQYF

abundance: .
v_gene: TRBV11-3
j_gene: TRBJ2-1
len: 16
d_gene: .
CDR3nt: TGTGCCAGCAGCTTAGGCGGGCGGAACCTTTACAATGAGCAGTTCTTC
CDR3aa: CASSLGGRNLYNEQFF

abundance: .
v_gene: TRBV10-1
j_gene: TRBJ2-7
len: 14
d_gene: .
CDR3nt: TGCGCCAGCAGAAGTAACCTAATGCCCTACGAGCAGTACTTC
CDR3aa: CASRSNLMPYEQYF